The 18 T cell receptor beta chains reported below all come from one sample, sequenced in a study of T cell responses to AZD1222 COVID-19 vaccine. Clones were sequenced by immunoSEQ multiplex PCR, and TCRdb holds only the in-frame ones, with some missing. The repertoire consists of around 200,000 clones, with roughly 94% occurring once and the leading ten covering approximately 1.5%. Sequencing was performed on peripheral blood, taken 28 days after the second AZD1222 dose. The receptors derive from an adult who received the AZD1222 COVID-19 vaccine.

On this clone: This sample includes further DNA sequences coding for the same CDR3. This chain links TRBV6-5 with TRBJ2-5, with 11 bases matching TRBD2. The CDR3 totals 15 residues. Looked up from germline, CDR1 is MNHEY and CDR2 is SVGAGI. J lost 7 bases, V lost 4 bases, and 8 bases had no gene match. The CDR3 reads CASSSIAGGRGTQYF. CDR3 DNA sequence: TGTGCCAGCAGTTCGATAGCGGGGGGGCGGGGGACCCAGTACTTC.

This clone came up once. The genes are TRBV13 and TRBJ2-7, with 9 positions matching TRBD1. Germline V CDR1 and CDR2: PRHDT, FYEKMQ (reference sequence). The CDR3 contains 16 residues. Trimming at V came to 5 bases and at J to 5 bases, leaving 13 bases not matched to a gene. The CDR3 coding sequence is TGTGCCAGCAGCAGCCCTTGGGACAGGGTTATGGACGAGCAGTACTTC. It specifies CASSSPWDRVMDEQYF.

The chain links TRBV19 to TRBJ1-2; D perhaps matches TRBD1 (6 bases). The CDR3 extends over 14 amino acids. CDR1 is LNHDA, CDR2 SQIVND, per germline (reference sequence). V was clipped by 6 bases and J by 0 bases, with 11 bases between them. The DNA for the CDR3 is TGTGCCAGTAGACGGGACACTACTAACTATGGCTACACCTTC. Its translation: CASRRDTTNYGYTF.

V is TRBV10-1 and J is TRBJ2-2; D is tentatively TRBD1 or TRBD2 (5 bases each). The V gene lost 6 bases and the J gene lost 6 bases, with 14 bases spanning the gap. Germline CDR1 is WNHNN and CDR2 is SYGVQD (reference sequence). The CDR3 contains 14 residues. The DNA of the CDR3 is TGCGCCAGCAGGAGTACCCAGGGACCCGGGGAGCTGTTTTTT. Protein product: CASRSTQGPGELFF.

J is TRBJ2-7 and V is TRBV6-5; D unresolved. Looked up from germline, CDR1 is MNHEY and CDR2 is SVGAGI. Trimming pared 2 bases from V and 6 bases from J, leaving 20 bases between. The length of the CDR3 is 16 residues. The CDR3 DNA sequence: TGTGCCAGCAGTTACCTCCCGGGCCCCGTTTGGGGCGAGCAGTACTTC. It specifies CASSYLPGPVWGEQYF.

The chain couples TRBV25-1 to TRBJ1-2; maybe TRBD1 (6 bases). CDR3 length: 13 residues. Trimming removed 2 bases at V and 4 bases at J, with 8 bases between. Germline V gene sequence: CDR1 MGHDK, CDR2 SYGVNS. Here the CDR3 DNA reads TGTGCCAGCAGTGAAGAAGGGGGCTATGGCTACACCTTC. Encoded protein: CASSEEGGYGYTF.

CDR3 coding DNA: TGTGCCAGCAGCCCGGACAGGAGCAATCAGCCCCAGCATTTT. Translation: CASSPDRSNQPQHF. The rearrangement uses TRBV5-8 and TRBJ1-5; 7 nucleotides match TRBD1. The V gene's germline CDR1 is SGHTS and CDR2 YDEGEE. V lost 4 bases to trimming and J lost 1 base; unmatched junction nucleotides: 2. The CDR3 covers 14 residues.

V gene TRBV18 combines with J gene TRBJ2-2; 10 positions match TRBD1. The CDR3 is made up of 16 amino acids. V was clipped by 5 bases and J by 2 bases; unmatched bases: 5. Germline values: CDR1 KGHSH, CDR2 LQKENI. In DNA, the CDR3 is TGTGCCAGCTCAGCGACAGGGGGCGCCAACACCGGGGAGCTGTTTTTT. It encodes CASSATGGANTGELFF.

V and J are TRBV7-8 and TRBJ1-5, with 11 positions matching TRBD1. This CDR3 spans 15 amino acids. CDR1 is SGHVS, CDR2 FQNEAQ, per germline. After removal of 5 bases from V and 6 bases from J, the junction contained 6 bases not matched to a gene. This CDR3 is CASSPGTGGGQPQHF. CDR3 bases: TGTGCCAGCAGCCCCGGGACAGGGGGTGGTCAGCCCCAGCATTTT.

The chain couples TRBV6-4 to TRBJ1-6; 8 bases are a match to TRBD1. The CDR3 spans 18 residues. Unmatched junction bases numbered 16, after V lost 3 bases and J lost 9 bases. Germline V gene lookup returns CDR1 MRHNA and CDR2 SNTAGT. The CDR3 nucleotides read TGTGCCAGCAGTGAGGACAGGGAAATGCCCCTTTTTAGTTCACCCCTCCACTTT. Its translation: CASSEDREMPLFSSPLHF.

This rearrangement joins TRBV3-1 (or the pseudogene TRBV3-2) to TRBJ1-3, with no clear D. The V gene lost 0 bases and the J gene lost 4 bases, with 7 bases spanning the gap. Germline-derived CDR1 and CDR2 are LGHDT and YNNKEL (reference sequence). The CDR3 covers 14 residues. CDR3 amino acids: CASSQDPRGNTIYF. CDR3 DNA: TGTGCCAGCAGCCAAGACCCGCGGGGAAACACCATATATTTT.

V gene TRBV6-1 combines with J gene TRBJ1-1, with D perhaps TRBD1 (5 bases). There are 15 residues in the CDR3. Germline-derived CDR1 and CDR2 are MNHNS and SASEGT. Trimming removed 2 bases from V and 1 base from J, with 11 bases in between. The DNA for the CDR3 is TGTGCCAGCAGTGAAATGGGCGGGGGGAACACTGAAGCTTTCTTT. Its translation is CASSEMGGGNTEAFF.

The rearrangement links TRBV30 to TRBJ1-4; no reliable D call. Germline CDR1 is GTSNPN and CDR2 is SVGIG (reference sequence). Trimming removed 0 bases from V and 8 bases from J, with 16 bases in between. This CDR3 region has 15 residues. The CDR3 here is CAWSVYLGQEEKLFF. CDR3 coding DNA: TGTGCCTGGAGTGTATACCTTGGTCAGGAGGAAAAACTGTTTTTT.

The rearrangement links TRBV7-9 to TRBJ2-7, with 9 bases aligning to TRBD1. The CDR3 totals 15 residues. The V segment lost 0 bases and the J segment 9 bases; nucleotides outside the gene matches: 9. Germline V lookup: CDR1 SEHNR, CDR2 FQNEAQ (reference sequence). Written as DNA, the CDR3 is TGTGCCAGCAGCTTAGCCGAAACAGGGGGCTTAGGGCAGTACTTC. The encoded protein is CASSLAETGGLGQYF.

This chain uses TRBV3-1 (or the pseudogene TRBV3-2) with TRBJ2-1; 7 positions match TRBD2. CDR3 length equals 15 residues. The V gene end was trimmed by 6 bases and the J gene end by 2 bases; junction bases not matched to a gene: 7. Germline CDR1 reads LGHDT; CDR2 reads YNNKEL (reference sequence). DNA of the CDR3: TGTGCCAGCAGGTTGGGGGGGGGAGCCTACAATGAGCAGTTCTTC. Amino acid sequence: CASRLGGGAYNEQFF.

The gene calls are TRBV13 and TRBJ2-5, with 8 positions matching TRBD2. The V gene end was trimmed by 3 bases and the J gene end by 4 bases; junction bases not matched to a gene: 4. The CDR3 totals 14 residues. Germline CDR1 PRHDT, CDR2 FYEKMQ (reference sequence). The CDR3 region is CASSLGTSLETQYF. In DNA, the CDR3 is TGTGCCAGCAGCTTGGGGACTAGTTTAGAGACCCAGTACTTC.

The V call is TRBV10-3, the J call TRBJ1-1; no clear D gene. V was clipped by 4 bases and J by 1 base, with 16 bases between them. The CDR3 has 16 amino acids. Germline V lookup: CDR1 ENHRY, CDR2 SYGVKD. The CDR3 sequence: CAISGAPADKNTEAFF. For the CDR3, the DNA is TGTGCCATCAGTGGGGCCCCGGCAGACAAGAACACTGAAGCTTTCTTT.

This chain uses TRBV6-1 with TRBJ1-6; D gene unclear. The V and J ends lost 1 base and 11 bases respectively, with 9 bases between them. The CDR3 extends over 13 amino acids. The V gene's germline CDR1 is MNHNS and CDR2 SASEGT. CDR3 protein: CASSEGRVAPLHF. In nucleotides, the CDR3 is TGTGCCAGCAGTGAAGGGCGGGTTGCACCCCTCCACTTT.